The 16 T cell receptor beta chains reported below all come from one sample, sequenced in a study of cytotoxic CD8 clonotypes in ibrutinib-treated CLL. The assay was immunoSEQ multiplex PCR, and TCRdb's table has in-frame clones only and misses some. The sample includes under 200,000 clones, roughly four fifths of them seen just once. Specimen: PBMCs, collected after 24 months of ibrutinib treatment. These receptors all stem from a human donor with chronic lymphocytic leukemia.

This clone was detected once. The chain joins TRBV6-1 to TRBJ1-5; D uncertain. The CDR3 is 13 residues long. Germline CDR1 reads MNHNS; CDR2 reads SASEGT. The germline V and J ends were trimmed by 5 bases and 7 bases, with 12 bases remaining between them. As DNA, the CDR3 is TGTGCCAGCAGTCCGCCGTTGGGGCAGCCCCAGCATTTT. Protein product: CASSPPLGQPQHF.

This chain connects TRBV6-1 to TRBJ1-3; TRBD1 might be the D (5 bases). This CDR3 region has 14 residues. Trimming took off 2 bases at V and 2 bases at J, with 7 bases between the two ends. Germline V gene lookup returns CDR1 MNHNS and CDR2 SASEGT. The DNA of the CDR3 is TGTGCCAGCAGTGAAATAGGGGCTGGAAACACCATATATTTT. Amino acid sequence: CASSEIGAGNTIYF.

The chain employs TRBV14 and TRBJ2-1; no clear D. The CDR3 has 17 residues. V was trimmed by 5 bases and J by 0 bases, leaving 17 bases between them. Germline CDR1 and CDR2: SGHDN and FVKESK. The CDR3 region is CASSKRASTSSYNEQFF. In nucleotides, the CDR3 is TGTGCCAGCAGCAAAAGAGCCTCCACAAGCTCCTACAATGAGCAGTTCTTC.

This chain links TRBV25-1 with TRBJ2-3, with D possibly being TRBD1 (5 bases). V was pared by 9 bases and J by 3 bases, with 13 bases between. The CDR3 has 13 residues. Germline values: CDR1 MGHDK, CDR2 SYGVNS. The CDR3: CASMPGRTDTQYF. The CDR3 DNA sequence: TGTGCCAGTATGCCAGGGCGAACAGATACGCAGTATTTT.

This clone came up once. In DNA form, the CDR3 reads TGTGCCAGCAGCTTTCGGGGGAGTCGGCAGTTCTTC. It is translated as CASSFRGSRQFF. This chain joins TRBV7-2 and TRBJ2-1; D possibly corresponds to TRBD2 (6 bases). Germline CDR1 SGHTA, CDR2 FQGNSA. With 3 bases removed from V and 12 bases from J, the gap between germline ends came to 12 bases. This CDR3 has 12 residues.

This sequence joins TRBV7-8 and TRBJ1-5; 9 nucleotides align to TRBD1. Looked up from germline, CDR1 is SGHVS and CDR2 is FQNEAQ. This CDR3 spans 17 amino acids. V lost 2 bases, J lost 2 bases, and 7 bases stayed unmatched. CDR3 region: CASSLRTGEEGNQPQHF. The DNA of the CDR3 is TGTGCCAGCAGCTTAAGGACAGGGGAAGAGGGCAATCAGCCCCAGCATTTT.

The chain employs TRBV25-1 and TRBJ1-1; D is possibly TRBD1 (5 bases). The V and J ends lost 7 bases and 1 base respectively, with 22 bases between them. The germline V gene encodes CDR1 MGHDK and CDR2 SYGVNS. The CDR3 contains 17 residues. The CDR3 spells CASIPGTFRSRNTEAFF. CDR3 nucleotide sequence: TGTGCCAGCATCCCCGGGACTTTTCGGAGTCGGAACACTGAAGCTTTCTTT.

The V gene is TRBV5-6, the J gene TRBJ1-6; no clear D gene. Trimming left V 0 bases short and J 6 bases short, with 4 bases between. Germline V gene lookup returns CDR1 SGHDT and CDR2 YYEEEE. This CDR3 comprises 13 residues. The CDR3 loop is CASSLVSNSPLHF. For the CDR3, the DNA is TGTGCCAGCAGCTTGGTATCTAATTCACCCCTCCACTTT.

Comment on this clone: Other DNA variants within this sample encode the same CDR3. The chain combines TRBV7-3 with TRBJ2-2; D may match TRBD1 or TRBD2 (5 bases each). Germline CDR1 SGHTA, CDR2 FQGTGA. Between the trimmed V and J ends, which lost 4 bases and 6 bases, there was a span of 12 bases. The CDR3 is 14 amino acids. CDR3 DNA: TGTGCCAGCAGCTCTTCGGGGCTCGCCGGGGAGCTGTTTTTT. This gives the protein CASSSSGLAGELFF.

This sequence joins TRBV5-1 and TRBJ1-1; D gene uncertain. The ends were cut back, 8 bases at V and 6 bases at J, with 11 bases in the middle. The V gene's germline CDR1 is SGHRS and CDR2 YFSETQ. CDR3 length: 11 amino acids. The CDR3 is CASILRAEAFF. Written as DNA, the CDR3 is TGCGCCAGTATCTTACGGGCTGAAGCTTTCTTT.

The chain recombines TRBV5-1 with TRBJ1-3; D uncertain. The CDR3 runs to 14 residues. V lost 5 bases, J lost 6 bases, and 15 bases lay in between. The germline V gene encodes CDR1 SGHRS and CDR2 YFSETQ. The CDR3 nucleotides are TGCGCCAGCAGTGAGTCGGGGTGGGAAAACACCATATATTTT. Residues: CASSESGWENTIYF. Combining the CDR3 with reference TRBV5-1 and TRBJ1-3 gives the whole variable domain KAGVTQTPRYLIKTRGQQVTLSCSPISGHRSVSWYQQTPGQGLQFLFEYFSETQRNKGNFPGRFSGRQFSNSRSEMNVSTLELGDSALYLCASSESGWENTIYFGEGSWLTVV.

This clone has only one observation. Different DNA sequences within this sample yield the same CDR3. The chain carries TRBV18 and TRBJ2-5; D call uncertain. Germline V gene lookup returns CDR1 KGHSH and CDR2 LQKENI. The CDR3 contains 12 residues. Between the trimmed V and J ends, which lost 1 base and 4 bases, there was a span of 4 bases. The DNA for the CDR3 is TGTGCCAGCTCACCACTAGGAGAGACCCAGTACTTC. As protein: CASSPLGETQYF. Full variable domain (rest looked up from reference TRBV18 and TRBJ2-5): NAGVMQNPRHLVRRRGQEARLRCSPMKGHSHVYWYRQLPEEGLKFMVYLQKENIIDESGMPKERFSAEFPKEGPSILRIQQVVRGDSAAYFCASSPLGETQYFGPGTRLLVL.

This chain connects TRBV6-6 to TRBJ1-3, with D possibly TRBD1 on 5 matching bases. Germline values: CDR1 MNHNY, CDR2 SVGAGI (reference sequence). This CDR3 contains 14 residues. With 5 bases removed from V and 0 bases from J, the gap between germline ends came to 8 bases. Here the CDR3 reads CASSPGFSGNTIYF. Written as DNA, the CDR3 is TGTGCCAGCAGTCCAGGGTTCTCTGGAAACACCATATATTTT.

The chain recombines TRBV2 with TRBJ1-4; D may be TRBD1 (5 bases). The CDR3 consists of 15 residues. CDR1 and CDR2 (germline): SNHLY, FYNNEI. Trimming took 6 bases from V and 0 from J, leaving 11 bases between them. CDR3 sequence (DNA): TGTGCCAGCAGGGCCAGGGAAACAACTAATGAAAAACTGTTTTTT. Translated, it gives CASRARETTNEKLFF.

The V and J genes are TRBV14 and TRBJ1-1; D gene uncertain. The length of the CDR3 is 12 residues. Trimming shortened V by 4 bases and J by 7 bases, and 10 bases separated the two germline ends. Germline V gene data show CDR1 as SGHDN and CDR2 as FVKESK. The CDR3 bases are TGTGCCAGCAGCCTAGGACTCCTTGAAGCTTTCTTT. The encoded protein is CASSLGLLEAFF.

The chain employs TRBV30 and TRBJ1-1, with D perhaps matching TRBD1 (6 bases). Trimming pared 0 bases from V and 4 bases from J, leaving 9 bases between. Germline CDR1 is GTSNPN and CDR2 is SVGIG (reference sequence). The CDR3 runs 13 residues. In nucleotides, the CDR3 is TGTGCCTGGAGTGTAGAGGGGGGCACTGAAGCTTTCTTT. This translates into CAWSVEGGTEAFF.